This T cell receptor beta chain was observed in a study of read filtering for tumor transcriptome and immune sequencing. This clonotype has at least ten counts. Germline CDR1 and CDR2: SGHVS and FQNEAQ. CDR3 length: 15 amino acids. V lost 0 bases and J 0 bases, leaving 7 bases between the germline ends. Molecular barcoded adaptors covering alpha/delta and beta/gamma chains were used on about 390 ng RNA. Each CDR3 protein gets one entry after TCRdb re-called the reads with MiXCR. The sample contains approximately 150,000 distinct CDR3 sequences, under 15% of which appear only once. This chain links TRBV7-8 with TRBJ2-3, with D uncertain. This receptor was identified in a donor over 35 with multiple myeloma. Sequenced: a population of CD138-negative cells sorted from bone marrow. The CDR3 coding sequence is TGTGCCAGCAGCTTAGCGTCAGGTAGCACAGATACGCAGTATTTT. It yields the protein CASSLASGSTDTQYF.